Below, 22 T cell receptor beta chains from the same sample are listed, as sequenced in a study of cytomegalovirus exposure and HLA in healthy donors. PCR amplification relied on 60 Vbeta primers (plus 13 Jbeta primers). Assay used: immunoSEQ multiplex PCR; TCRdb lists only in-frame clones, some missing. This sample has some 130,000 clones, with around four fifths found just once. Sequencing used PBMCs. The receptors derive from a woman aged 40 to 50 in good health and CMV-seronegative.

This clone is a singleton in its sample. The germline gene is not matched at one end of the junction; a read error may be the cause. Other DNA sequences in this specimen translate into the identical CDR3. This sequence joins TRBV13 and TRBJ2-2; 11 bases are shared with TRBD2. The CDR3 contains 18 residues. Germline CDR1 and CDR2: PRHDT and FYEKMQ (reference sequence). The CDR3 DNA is TGTGCCAGCAGCTTAGTATCAAGACTAGCGGGGTCTACCGGGGAGCTATTTTTT. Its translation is CASSLVSRLAGSTGELFF.

The CDR3 DNA sequence: TGTGCCATCAGTGCCTCGGGACAGCTCGTTTCACCCCTCCACTTT. Translated: CAISASGQLVSPLHF. This chain joins TRBV10-3 and TRBJ1-6; TRBD1 matches at 7 bases. The V segment lost 4 bases and the J segment 9 bases; nucleotides outside the gene matches: 9. The CDR3 spans 15 residues. The germline V gene encodes CDR1 ENHRY and CDR2 SYGVKD.

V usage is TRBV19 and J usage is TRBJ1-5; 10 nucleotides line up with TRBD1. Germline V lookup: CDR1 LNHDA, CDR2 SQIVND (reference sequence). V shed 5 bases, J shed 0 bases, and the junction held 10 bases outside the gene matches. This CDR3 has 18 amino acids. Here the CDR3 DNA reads TGTGCCAGTAGTCTAGGACAGGGGGGAACCTATAGCAATCAGCCCCAGCATTTT. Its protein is CASSLGQGGTYSNQPQHF.

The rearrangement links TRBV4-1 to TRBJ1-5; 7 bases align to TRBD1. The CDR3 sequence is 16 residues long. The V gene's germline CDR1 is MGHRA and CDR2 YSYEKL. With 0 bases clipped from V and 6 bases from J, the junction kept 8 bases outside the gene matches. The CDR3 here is CASSQDPRQGFQPQHF. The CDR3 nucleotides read TGCGCCAGCAGCCAAGATCCGAGACAGGGATTTCAGCCCCAGCATTTT.

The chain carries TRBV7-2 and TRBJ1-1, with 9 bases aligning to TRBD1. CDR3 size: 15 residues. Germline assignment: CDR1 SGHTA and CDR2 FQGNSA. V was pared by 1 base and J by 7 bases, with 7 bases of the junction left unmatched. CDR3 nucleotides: TGTGCCAGCAGCTTAGGGGGGACAGGGAGGGATGAAGCTTTCTTT. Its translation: CASSLGGTGRDEAFF.

CDR3 nucleotides: TGTGCCAGCAGCTTGACCATGGGAGTCAGCGGCTACACCTTC. Residues: CASSLTMGVSGYTF. The chain joins TRBV5-6 to TRBJ1-2, with D hard to call. CDR1 is SGHDT, CDR2 YYEEEE, per germline. Between the trimmed V and J ends, which lost 1 base and 8 bases, there was a span of 15 bases. The CDR3 sequence is 14 residues long.

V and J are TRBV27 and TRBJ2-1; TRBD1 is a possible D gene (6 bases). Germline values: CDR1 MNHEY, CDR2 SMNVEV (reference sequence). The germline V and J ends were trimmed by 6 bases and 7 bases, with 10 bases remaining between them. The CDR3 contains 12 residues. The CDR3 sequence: CASSLTGNEQFF. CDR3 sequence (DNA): TGTGCCAGCAGCCTAACAGGGAATGAGCAGTTCTTC.

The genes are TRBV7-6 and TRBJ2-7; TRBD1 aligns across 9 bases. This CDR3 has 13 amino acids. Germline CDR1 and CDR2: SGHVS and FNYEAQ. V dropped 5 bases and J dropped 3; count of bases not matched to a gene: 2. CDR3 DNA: TGTGCCAGCAGCCGGACAGGGGACTACGAGCAGTACTTC. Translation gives CASSRTGDYEQYF.

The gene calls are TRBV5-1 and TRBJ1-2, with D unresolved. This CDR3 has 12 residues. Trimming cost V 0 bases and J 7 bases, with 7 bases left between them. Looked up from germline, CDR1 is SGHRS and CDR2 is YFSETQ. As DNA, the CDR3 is TGCGCCAGCAGCTTGGACTTTTGTGGCTACACCTTC. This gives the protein CASSLDFCGYTF.

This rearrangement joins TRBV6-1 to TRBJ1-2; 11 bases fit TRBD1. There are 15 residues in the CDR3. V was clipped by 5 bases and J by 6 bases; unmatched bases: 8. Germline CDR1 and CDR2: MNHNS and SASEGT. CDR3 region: CASSKWTGGGDGYTF. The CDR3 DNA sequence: TGTGCCAGCAGTAAGTGGACAGGGGGCGGAGATGGCTACACCTTC.

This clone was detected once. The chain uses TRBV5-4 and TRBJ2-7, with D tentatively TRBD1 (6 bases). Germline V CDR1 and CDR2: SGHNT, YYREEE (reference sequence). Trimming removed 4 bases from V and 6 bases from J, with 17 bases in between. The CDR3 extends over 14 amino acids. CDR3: CASSRTQGKGEQYF. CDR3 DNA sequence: TGTGCCAGCAGCCGTACACAGGGTAAGGGCGAGCAGTACTTC.

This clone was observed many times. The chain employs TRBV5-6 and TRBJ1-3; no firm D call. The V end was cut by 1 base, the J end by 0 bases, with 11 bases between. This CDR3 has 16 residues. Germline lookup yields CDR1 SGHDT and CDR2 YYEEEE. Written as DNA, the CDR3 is TGTGCCAGCAGCTTGTACGGGGAGAGCTCTGGAAACACCATATATTTT. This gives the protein CASSLYGESSGNTIYF.

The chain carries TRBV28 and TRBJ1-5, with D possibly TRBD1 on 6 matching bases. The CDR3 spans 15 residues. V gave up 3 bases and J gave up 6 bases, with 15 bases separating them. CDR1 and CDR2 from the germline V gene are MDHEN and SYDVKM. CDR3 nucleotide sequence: TGTGCCAGCAGTTTTATCAGGGGACTAGTTCAGCCCCAGCATTTT. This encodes CASSFIRGLVQPQHF.

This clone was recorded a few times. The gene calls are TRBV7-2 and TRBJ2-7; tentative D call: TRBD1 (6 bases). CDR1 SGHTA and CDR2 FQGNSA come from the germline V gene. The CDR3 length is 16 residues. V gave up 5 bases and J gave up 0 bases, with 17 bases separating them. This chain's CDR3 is CASSPTRTVGSYEQYF. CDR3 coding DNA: TGTGCCAGCAGCCCAACCCGGACAGTTGGCTCCTACGAGCAGTACTTC.

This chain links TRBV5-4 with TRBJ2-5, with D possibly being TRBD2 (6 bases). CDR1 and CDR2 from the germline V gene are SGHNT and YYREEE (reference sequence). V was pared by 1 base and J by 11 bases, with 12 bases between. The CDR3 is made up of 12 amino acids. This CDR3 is CASSLTGGEQYF. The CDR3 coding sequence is TGTGCCAGCAGCTTGACAGGAGGGGAGCAGTACTTC. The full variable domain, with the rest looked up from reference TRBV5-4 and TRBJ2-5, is ETGVTQSPTHLIKTRGQQVTLRCSSQSGHNTVSWYQQALGQGPQFIFQYYREEENGRGNFPPRFSGLQFPNYSSELNVNALELDDSALYLCASSLTGGEQYFGPGTRLLVL.

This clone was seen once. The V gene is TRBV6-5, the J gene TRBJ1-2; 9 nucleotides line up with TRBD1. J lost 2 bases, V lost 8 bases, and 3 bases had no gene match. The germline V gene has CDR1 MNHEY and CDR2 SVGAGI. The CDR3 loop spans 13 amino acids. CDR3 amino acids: CASGGQGNYGYTF. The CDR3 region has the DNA TGTGCCAGCGGCGGACAGGGGAACTATGGCTACACCTTC.

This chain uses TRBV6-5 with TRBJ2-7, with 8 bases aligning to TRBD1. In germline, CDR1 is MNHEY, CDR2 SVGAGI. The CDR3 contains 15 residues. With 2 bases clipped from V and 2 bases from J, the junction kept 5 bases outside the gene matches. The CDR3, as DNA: TGTGCCAGCAGTTACGGGGACAGGACCACCTACGAGCAGTACTTC. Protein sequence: CASSYGDRTTYEQYF.

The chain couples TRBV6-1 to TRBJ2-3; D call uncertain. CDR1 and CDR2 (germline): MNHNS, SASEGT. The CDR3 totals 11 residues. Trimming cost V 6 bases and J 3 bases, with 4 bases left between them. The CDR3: CASRQTDTQYF. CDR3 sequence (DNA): TGTGCCAGCAGACAAACAGATACGCAGTATTTT.

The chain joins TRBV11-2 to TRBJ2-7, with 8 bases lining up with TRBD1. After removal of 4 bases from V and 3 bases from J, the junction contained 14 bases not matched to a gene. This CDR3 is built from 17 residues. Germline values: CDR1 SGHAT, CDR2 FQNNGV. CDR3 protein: CASSSTTGGGPLYEQYF. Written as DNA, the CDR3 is TGTGCCAGCAGCTCCACTACAGGGGGTGGGCCCCTCTACGAGCAGTACTTC.

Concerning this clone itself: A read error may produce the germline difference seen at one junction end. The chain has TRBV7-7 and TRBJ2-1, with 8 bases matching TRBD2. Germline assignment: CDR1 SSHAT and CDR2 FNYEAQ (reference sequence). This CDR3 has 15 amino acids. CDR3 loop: CASSFRGGTYNEQFF. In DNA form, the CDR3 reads TGTGCTAGCAGCTTTCGCGGGGGGACCTACAATGAGCAGTTCTTC.

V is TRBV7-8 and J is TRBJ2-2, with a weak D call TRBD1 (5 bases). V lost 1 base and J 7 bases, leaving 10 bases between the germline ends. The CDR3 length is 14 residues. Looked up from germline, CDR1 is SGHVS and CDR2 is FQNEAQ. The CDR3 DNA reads TGTGCCAGCAGCTTAGACAGGCTTAGCGGGGAGCTGTTTTTT. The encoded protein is CASSLDRLSGELFF.

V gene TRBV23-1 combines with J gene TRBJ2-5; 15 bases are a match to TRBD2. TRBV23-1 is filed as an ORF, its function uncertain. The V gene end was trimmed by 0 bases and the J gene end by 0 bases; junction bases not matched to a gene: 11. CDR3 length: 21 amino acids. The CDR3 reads CASSQSTGTSGGPSYQETQYF. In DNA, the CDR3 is TGCGCCAGCAGTCAATCAACCGGGACTAGCGGGGGGCCAAGCTACCAAGAGACCCAGTACTTC.